This TCR beta chain was profiled in a study of shared clonotypes between healthy human individuals. This clone was detected only a few times. Its target is unknown. Only in-frame clones appear in the TCRdb table, and some are missing; sequencing was by immunoSEQ multiplex PCR. Altogether some 2,000,000 clones are present, roughly 95% being singletons, with the ten largest covering about 0.13%. Broader study findings: Sorted-subset sequencing, rarefaction showed, was incomplete despite large depth.

Looked up from germline, CDR1 is LNHDA and CDR2 is SQIVND (reference sequence). V was clipped by 10 bases and J by 9 bases; unmatched bases: 14. CDR3 size: 15 residues. The clonotype was recovered from a man aged 18 to 29 in good health. The J gene is TRBJ1-6, the V gene TRBV19, with 8 bases lining up with TRBD1. The sequenced material came from naive CD4+ T cells sorted from blood. The subset is: CD45RA+ positively selected. The CDR3 nucleotides are TGTGCCACCCCCCTACAGGGACAGGTCGGTTCACCCCTCCACTTT. This translates into CATPLQGQVGSPLHF. The full variable domain, in which reference TRBV19 and TRBJ1-6 provide the parts outside the CDR3, is DGGITQSPKYLFRKEGQNVTLSCEQNLNHDAMYWYRQDPGQGLRLIYYSQIVNDFQKGDIAEGYSVSREKKESFPLTVTSAQKNPTAFYLCATPLQGQVGSPLHFGNGTRLTVT.